This entry features one T cell receptor beta chain sequence. Germline values: CDR1 GTSNPN, CDR2 SVGIG (reference sequence). V lost 2 bases and J lost 4, with 20 bases in between. CDR3 length: 17 residues. This sample was taken from a study of cytomegalovirus exposure and HLA in healthy donors. Here immunoSEQ multiplex PCR was the method, and the copy in TCRdb shows in-frame clones only, minus some. The data show about 150,000 clones, about 89% seen once. The chain combines TRBV30 with TRBJ1-4; a weak D match, TRBD1 (5 bases). Sequences were obtained from PBMCs. This receptor was identified in a woman aged 18-35 years in good health and CMV-seropositive. The CDR3 region has the DNA TGTGCCTGGAGTAGTCCGGGGGGAACTTTGGGTAATGAAAAACTGTTTTTT. Its translation: CAWSSPGGTLGNEKLFF.